This T cell receptor beta chain is drawn from a study of cytomegalovirus exposure and HLA in healthy donors. The V and J ends lost 5 bases and 1 base, in that order; junction bases with no gene match: 4. This CDR3 is built from 14 residues. Per germline, CDR1 SGHTA and CDR2 FQGTGA. The study ran its PCR with 60 Vbeta and 13 Jbeta primers. The protocol was immunoSEQ multiplex PCR, while the TCRdb copy is restricted to in-frame clones and leaves out a portion. Of 250,000 to 350,000 clones detected, just over 85% appear once; the ten largest clones hold approximately 4.3%. The source of this sequence is a man aged 35 to 55 in good health and CMV-seropositive. The V call is TRBV7-3, the J call TRBJ2-5, with 7 bases matching TRBD2. Input material: PBMCs. DNA for the CDR3: TGTGCCAGCAGCCCTAGCGGAGCCCAAGAGACCCAGTACTTC. This gives the protein CASSPSGAQETQYF.